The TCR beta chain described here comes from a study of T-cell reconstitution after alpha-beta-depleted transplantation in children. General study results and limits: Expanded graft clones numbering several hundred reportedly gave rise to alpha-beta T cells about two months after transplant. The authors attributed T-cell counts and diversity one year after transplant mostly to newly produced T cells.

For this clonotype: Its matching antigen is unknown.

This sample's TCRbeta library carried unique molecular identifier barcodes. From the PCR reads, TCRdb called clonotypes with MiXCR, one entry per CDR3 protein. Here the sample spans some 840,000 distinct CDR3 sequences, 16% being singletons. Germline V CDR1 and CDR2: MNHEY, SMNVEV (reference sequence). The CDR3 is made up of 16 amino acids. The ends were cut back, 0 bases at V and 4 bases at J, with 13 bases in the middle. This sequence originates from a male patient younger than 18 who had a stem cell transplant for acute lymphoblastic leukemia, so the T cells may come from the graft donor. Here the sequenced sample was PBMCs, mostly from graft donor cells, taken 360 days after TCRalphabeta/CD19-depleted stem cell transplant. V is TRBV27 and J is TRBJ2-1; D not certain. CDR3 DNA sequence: TGTGCCAGCAGTTTATCAACCGGGCCTGGATACAATGAGCAGTTCTTC. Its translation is CASSLSTGPGYNEQFF.